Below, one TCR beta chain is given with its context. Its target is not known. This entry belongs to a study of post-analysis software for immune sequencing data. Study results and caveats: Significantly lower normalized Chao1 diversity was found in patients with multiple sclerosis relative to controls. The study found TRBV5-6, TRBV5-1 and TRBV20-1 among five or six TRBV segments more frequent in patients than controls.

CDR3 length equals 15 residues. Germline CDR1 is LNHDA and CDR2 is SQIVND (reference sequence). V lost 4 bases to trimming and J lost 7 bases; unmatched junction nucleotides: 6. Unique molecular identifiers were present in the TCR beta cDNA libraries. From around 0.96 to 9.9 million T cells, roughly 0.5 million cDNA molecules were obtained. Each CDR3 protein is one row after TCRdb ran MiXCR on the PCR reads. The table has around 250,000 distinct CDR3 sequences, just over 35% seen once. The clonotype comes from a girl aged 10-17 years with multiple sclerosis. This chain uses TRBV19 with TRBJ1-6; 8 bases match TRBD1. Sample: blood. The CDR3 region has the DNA TGTGCCAGTAGTACCGGACAGGGTCGGAATTCACCCCTCCACTTT. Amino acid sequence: CASSTGQGRNSPLHF.